In its sample, the clone carrying this TCR beta chain was seen many times. These data originate in a study of T cells in Graves' hyperthyroidism and ophthalmopathy. The CDR3 contains 13 residues. V dropped 5 bases and J dropped 4; count of bases not matched to a gene: 2. Per the germline V gene, CDR1 is SEHNR and CDR2 is FQNEAQ (reference sequence). RNA transcripts yielded amplified TCR beta CDR3 regions. TCR CDR3 underwent first-round RT-PCR with the HTBI primer set. One entry per CDR3 protein, called by TCRdb with MiXCR from the multiplex PCR reads. The sample lists some 180,000 distinct CDR3 sequences, over 15% occurring once.

This chain connects TRBV7-9 to TRBJ1-1, with 9 bases identical to TRBD1. This TCR derives from a woman between 50 and 59 years old with Graves' hyperthyroidism. The sequencing input was blood. DNA for the CDR3: TGTGCCAGCAGCACAGGGGGCGTCACTGAAGCTTTCTTT. Translation: CASSTGGVTEAFF.